These T cell receptor beta chains were read from a single sample in a study of blood T cells in healthy people across ages. TCRdb reprocessed the 5' RACE reads via MiXCR and lists one record per CDR3 protein. This table has more than 750,000 distinct CDR3 sequences, around 29% appearing once. The same sample was also used in a study of T cells of mothers and their children.

Material for sequencing was blood. These TCRs come from a woman between 40 and 50 years old in good health. CDR3s include the opening cysteine and the closing phenylalanine or tryptophan. The D gene is left open where the match is weak. Clone size is shown for a subset of rows, as once, few, many or a class of expanded clone.

>TRBJ2-7|-|TRBD2|TRBV10-3
TGTGCCATCAGGGACCCTCTAGCGGGGGGACCCTACGAGCAGTACTTC
CAIRDPLAGGPYEQYF
>TRBJ2-3|-|-|TRBV7-2
TGTGCCAGCAGAACCTCGCCCACAGATACGCAGTATTTT
CASRTSPTDTQYF
>TRBJ2-5|-|-|TRBV5-1
TGCGCCAGCAGCTTGGATCGACTCGGAGGAGAGACCCAGTACTTC
CASSLDRLGGETQYF
>TRBJ1-5|-|-|TRBV7-2
TGTGCCAGCAGCTTAGACGGGACCCCGGGTCAGCCCCAGCATTTT
CASSLDGTPGQPQHF
>TRBJ2-3|-|TRBD2|TRBV7-3
TGTGCCAGCAGCTCGAGCGGGGGGGCCGGGGGAGATACGCAGTATTTT
CASSSSGGAGGDTQYF
>TRBJ2-7|many|-|TRBV7-6
TGTGCCAGCAGCTTCGACAGCCACTACGAGCAGTACTTC
CASSFDSHYEQYF
>TRBJ2-1|-|TRBD1|TRBV7-3
TGTGCCAGCAGCCCCCACGGACAGGGGGCCTCCAATGAGCAGTTCTTC
CASSPHGQGASNEQFF
>TRBJ2-1|-|TRBD2|TRBV4-2
TGTGCCAGCAGCCACTCTAGCGGGGGGGCCTTAGAGCAGTTCTTC
CASSHSSGGALEQFF
>TRBJ1-2|-|-|TRBV15
TGTGCCACCAGCACCCGGACAGCCCTCTATGGCTACACCTTC
CATSTRTALYGYTF
>TRBJ2-1|-|TRBD1|TRBV28
TGTGCCAGCCGGGACAGGTTCTACGAGCAGTTCTTC
CASRDRFYEQFF
>TRBJ2-1|-|-|TRBV27
TGTGCCAGCAGTCGACTAGGGGATTACAATGAGCAGTTCTTC
CASSRLGDYNEQFF
>TRBJ1-2|-|TRBD1|TRBV28
TGTGCCAGCAGCCCGGACAGGGCTTCGTACTATGGCTACACCTTC
CASSPDRASYYGYTF
>TRBJ2-1|many|-|TRBV21-1
TGTGCCAGCAACCAAATGCAACCTACCAGCCGGGGGCAGTTCTTC
CASNQMQPTSRGQFF
>TRBJ1-1|-|-|TRBV24-1
TGTGCCACCAGTAACCCGGGGGTTGAAGCTTTCTTT
CATSNPGVEAFF
>TRBJ1-4|few|TRBD1|TRBV9
TGTGCCAGCAGCAATAGGGGGCAGAGTGAAAAACTGTTTTTT
CASSNRGQSEKLFF
>TRBJ2-7|few|-|TRBV28
TGTGCCAGCAGTTTATCGGCGGGGAGAACCTACGAGCAGTACTTC
CASSLSAGRTYEQYF
>TRBJ2-7|-|TRBD1|TRBV20-1
TGCAGTGCTTCCCCTACGGGACAGCCCTACGAGCAGTACTTC
CSASPTGQPYEQYF
>TRBJ2-1|many|TRBD2|TRBV7-6
TGTGCCAGCAGCTTAACTAGCGGGGGTCACAATGAGCAGTTCTTC
CASSLTSGGHNEQFF
>TRBJ2-7|many|TRBD1|TRBV5-1
TGCGCCAGCAGCCGGACAGGGGACACCTACGAGCAGTACTTC
CASSRTGDTYEQYF
>TRBJ2-4|many|-|TRBV10-3
TGTGCCATCAGGGACATTGAGGACATTCAGTACTTC
CAIRDIEDIQYF
>TRBJ1-1|-|-|TRBV4-3
TGCGCCAGCAGCCAAGCTTGGGCTTACACTGAAGCTTTCTTT
CASSQAWAYTEAFF
>TRBJ1-4|few|TRBD1|TRBV24-1
TGTGCCACCAGTAATTCTCCGGGACAGGGGACGAGTCTTGGTGAAAAACTGTTTTTT
CATSNSPGQGTSLGEKLFF
>TRBJ2-5|-|-|TRBV9
TGTGCCAGCAGCGTATTTGGGTTCCCGCAAGAGACCCAGTACTTC
CASSVFGFPQETQYF
>TRBJ1-2|-|TRBD1|TRBV7-9
TGTGCCAGCAGCTTAGAAGGACAGGGGCTCCACTGTGGCTACACCTTC
CASSLEGQGLHCGYTF
>TRBJ1-1|-|-|TRBV28
TGTGCCAGCAGTCCGATCCGCACTGAAGCTTTCTTT
CASSPIRTEAFF
>TRBJ2-4|many|-|TRBV4-1
TGCGCCAGCAGCCAAGATTGGAGAGGGGCGGCCAAAAACATTCAGTACTTC
CASSQDWRGAAKNIQYF